This is a list of T cell receptor beta chains from one sample in a study of blood T cell repertoires in COVID-19. Sequencing used immunoSEQ multiplex PCR; TCRdb keeps in-frame clones, though not all of them. The sample contains approximately 280,000 clones, approximately 90% of which appear only once. Material for sequencing was PBMCs or T cells enriched from blood (not recorded which). These receptors were taken from a woman in her thirties or forties who had recovered from COVID-19. CDR3s include the opening cysteine and the closing phenylalanine or tryptophan. Each record gives: J gene, V gene, clone size, D gene, CDR3 protein, CDR3 DNA. D genes are given only for firm matches. For some rows the clone size is stated as once, few or many, or as a class when expanded; others skip it.

J: TRBJ2-5
V: TRBV5-6
size: .
D: .
CDR3: CASSPGFGYREGGETQYF
DNA: TGTGCCAGCAGCCCTGGGTTCGGCTATCGAGAGGGCGGAGAGACCCAGTACTTC

J: TRBJ2-3
V: TRBV11-2
size: .
D: TRBD2
CDR3: CASSPRASGSTDTQYF
DNA: TGTGCCAGCAGCCCCCGGGCTAGCGGGAGCACAGATACGCAGTATTTT

J: TRBJ2-2
V: TRBV7-2
size: .
D: .
CDR3: CASSQSGTYTGELFF
DNA: TGTGCCAGCAGCCAATCCGGGACTTACACCGGGGAGCTGTTTTTT

J: TRBJ2-5
V: TRBV2
size: .
D: TRBD2
CDR3: CASSELLAEETQYF
DNA: TGTGCCAGCAGTGAGCTTCTAGCGGAAGAGACCCAGTACTTC

J: TRBJ2-2
V: TRBV6-2/TRBV6-3
size: .
D: TRBD2
CDR3: CASSYLAGPNTGELFF
DNA: TGTGCCAGCAGTTACTTAGCGGGCCCGAACACCGGGGAGCTGTTTTTT

J: TRBJ2-6
V: TRBV10-2
size: .
D: .
CDR3: CASSSAQGAGANVLTF
DNA: TGCGCCAGCAGTTCCGCACAGGGAGCTGGGGCCAACGTCCTGACTTTC

J: TRBJ2-2
V: TRBV9
size: once
D: TRBD1
CDR3: CASSAGTGLNTGELFF
DNA: TGTGCCAGCAGCGCCGGGACAGGGCTGAACACCGGGGAGCTGTTTTTT

J: TRBJ1-5
V: TRBV10-3
size: once
D: TRBD1
CDR3: CAISAGQGNQPQHF
DNA: TGTGCCATCAGTGCGGGACAGGGCAATCAGCCCCAGCATTTT

J: TRBJ1-6
V: TRBV28
size: .
D: .
CDR3: CASRLGGNNSPLHF
DNA: TGTGCCAGCCGTCTCGGGGGAAATAATTCACCCCTCCACTTT

J: TRBJ1-1
V: TRBV3-1/TRBV3-2
size: .
D: .
CDR3: CASSFSQGGTEAFF
DNA: TGTGCCAGCAGCTTTTCGCAGGGTGGGACTGAAGCTTTCTTT

J: TRBJ1-5
V: TRBV2
size: .
D: .
CDR3: CASRPQEISNQPQHF
DNA: TGTGCCAGCAGACCACAGGAAATAAGCAATCAGCCCCAGCATTTT

J: TRBJ2-3
V: TRBV3-1/TRBV3-2
size: .
D: .
CDR3: CASSQVGHAQYF
DNA: TGTGCCAGCAGCCAAGTTGGCCATGCGCAGTATTTT

J: TRBJ1-1
V: TRBV5-1
size: .
D: .
CDR3: CASSLDRELGGAAFF
DNA: TGCGCCAGCAGCTTGGATCGGGAGCTCGGAGGTGCAGCTTTCTTT

J: TRBJ2-2
V: TRBV7-9
size: .
D: .
CDR3: CASSLAITVLDPGELFF
DNA: TGTGCCAGCAGCTTAGCGATCACGGTACTAGATCCCGGGGAGCTGTTTTTT

J: TRBJ1-6
V: TRBV30
size: .
D: TRBD1
CDR3: CAWTGQYNSPLHF
DNA: TGTGCCTGGACGGGACAGTATAATTCACCCCTCCACTTT

J: TRBJ1-1
V: TRBV30
size: .
D: TRBD1
CDR3: CAYQPTGGSNTEAFF
DNA: TGTGCCTATCAACCGACAGGGGGATCGAACACTGAAGCTTTCTTT

J: TRBJ1-5
V: TRBV3-1/TRBV3-2
size: .
D: TRBD1
CDR3: CASSQGTGANQPQHF
DNA: TGTGCCAGCAGCCAAGGGACAGGGGCAAATCAGCCCCAGCATTTT

J: TRBJ2-5
V: TRBV3-1/TRBV3-2
size: .
D: .
CDR3: CASSQASNRVSREETQYF
DNA: TGTGCCAGCAGCCAAGCCTCAAACAGGGTCTCTCGGGAAGAGACCCAGTACTTC

J: TRBJ1-1
V: TRBV9
size: .
D: .
CDR3: CASSVGPNTEAFF
DNA: TGTGCCAGCAGCGTAGGGCCGAACACTGAAGCTTTCTTT

J: TRBJ1-1
V: TRBV9
size: .
D: .
CDR3: CASSVASGVNTEAFF
DNA: TGTGCCAGCAGCGTAGCTTCAGGCGTCAACACTGAAGCTTTCTTT

J: TRBJ1-6
V: TRBV11-2
size: .
D: .
CDR3: CASSPQPGHSGNGPLHF
DNA: TGTGCCAGCAGCCCGCAGCCCGGACATTCCGGCAATGGGCCCCTCCACTTT

J: TRBJ2-5
V: TRBV11-2
size: .
D: TRBD1
CDR3: CASSPLLRTGERETQYF
DNA: TGTGCCAGCAGCCCGCTGCTAAGGACAGGGGAGAGGGAGACCCAGTACTTC

J: TRBJ2-7
V: TRBV7-9
size: .
D: TRBD2
CDR3: CASSSDLSGSVNEQYF
DNA: TGTGCCAGCAGCTCTGATCTTAGCGGGAGTGTCAACGAGCAGTACTTC

J: TRBJ2-2
V: TRBV5-1
size: .
D: TRBD1
CDR3: CASRTGTANTGELFF
DNA: TGCGCCAGCAGGACCGGGACAGCGAACACCGGGGAGCTGTTTTTT

J: TRBJ2-7
V: TRBV2
size: .
D: TRBD2
CDR3: CASSRTSGRPYEQYF
DNA: TGTGCCAGCAGCCGAACTAGCGGGCGACCCTACGAGCAGTACTTC

J: TRBJ2-5
V: TRBV7-3
size: .
D: TRBD2
CDR3: CASSELAGETQYF
DNA: TGTGCCAGCAGCGAACTAGCGGGAGAGACCCAGTACTTC

J: TRBJ2-2
V: TRBV20-1
size: .
D: TRBD2
CDR3: CSASPGLGLAGVWTGELFF
DNA: TGCAGTGCTAGTCCGGGTCTGGGACTAGCGGGAGTTTGGACCGGGGAGCTGTTTTTT

J: TRBJ2-3
V: TRBV11-2
size: .
D: TRBD2
CDR3: CASSLVLAGTDTQYF
DNA: TGTGCCAGCAGCTTAGTACTAGCGGGGACAGATACGCAGTATTTT

J: TRBJ2-6
V: TRBV21-1
size: .
D: .
CDR3: CATQYRGSGANVLTF
DNA: TGTGCCACCCAATACCGAGGCTCTGGGGCCAACGTCCTGACTTTC

J: TRBJ1-3
V: TRBV7-9
size: .
D: TRBD1
CDR3: CASSLEGTGDSGNTIYF
DNA: TGTGCCAGCAGCTTAGAGGGGACAGGAGACTCTGGAAACACCATATATTTT

J: TRBJ1-2
V: TRBV3-1/TRBV3-2
size: .
D: .
CDR3: CASSQYAGGLAF
DNA: TGTGCCAGCAGCCAGTACGCGGGGGGCTTGGCCTTC

J: TRBJ2-5
V: TRBV2
size: .
D: TRBD1
CDR3: CASSGGNDRAGETQYF
DNA: TGTGCCAGCAGTGGGGGGAATGACAGGGCGGGAGAGACCCAGTACTTC

J: TRBJ2-3
V: TRBV6-2/TRBV6-3
size: once
D: .
CDR3: CASSSFAGSSDTQYF
DNA: TGTGCCAGCAGTTCCTTTGCGGGAAGTTCGGATACGCAGTATTTT

J: TRBJ2-3
V: TRBV12-3/TRBV12-4
size: .
D: TRBD2
CDR3: CATGGTSTDTQYF
DNA: TGTGCCACGGGAGGGACTAGCACAGATACGCAGTATTTT

J: TRBJ2-3
V: TRBV19
size: .
D: TRBD2
CDR3: CASSPLAGVFHTQYF
DNA: TGTGCCAGTAGCCCCCTAGCGGGAGTTTTCCATACGCAGTATTTT

J: TRBJ2-5
V: TRBV7-9
size: .
D: .
CDR3: CASSFSAEQETQYF
DNA: TGTGCCAGCAGCTTCTCGGCGGAGCAAGAGACCCAGTACTTC

J: TRBJ2-6
V: TRBV27
size: .
D: .
CDR3: CASKRGANVLTF
DNA: TGTGCCAGCAAGAGGGGGGCCAACGTCCTGACTTTC

J: TRBJ1-6
V: TRBV4-3
size: .
D: .
CDR3: CASSQATRTEGSPLHF
DNA: TGCGCCAGCAGCCAAGCGACCCGGACAGAGGGTTCACCCCTCCACTTT

J: TRBJ2-7
V: TRBV2
size: once
D: .
CDR3: CASRVDSYEQYF
DNA: TGTGCCAGCAGGGTTGACAGTTACGAGCAGTACTTC

J: TRBJ1-6
V: TRBV11-2
size: .
D: .
CDR3: CASSLLGNGSPLHF
DNA: TGTGCCAGCAGCTTATTGGGCAATGGTTCACCCCTCCACTTT

J: TRBJ2-1
V: TRBV18
size: .
D: .
CDR3: CASSPGSGSYNEQFF
DNA: TGTGCCAGCTCACCAGGGAGTGGGTCCTACAATGAGCAGTTCTTC

J: TRBJ2-1
V: TRBV24-1
size: .
D: TRBD2
CDR3: CATSKAGVSSYNEQFF
DNA: TGTGCCACCAGTAAGGCGGGGGTAAGCTCCTACAATGAGCAGTTCTTC